This entry concerns a single T cell receptor (beta chain). Antigen unknown. Adults of Caucasian background living in Nashville, Tennessee made up all donors. A CD45RA-negative memory subset and a CD45RA+ naive subset were separated from the CD4+ cells. Profiled with immunoSEQ multiplex PCR; TCRdb holds only in-frame clones, not every one. The sample holds more than 400,000 clones, around 96% seen once. The data were taken from a study of shared clonotypes between healthy human individuals. Points from the study as a whole: Between four donors, naive CD4 clonotypes were shared at a level of around 4.8%.

Germline V lookup: CDR1 KGHSH, CDR2 LQKENI. Trimming removed 2 bases from V and 3 bases from J; junction bases left unmatched: 1. The CDR3 has 15 amino acids. This sequence originates from a woman in her thirties in good health. Specimen: naive CD4+ T cells sorted from blood. The sample's subset: CD45RA+ positively selected. The chain has TRBV18 and TRBJ1-3, with 10 bases lining up with TRBD1. As DNA, the CDR3 is TGTGCCAGCTCACCAGACAGGGGGCATGGAAACACCATATATTTT. Protein product: CASSPDRGHGNTIYF.